These 14 T cell receptor beta chains came from one sample sequenced in a study of cytomegalovirus exposure and HLA in healthy donors. Amplification used 60 Vbeta primers and 13 Jbeta primers. This table comes from immunoSEQ multiplex PCR, and its TCRdb copy is limited to in-frame clones, with some not included. The sample holds 150,000 to 200,000 clones, 84% seen once. Sequencing was performed on PBMCs. These receptors came from a girl between 10 and 17 years old in good health and CMV-seropositive.

This chain links TRBV2 with TRBJ2-1, with D possibly matching TRBD1 (6 bases). This CDR3 contains 15 residues. V was cut by 9 bases and J by 4 bases, with 19 bases left in between. CDR1 and CDR2 (germline): SNHLY, FYNNEI. This CDR3 reads CASSQGPITYNEQFF. For the CDR3, the DNA is TGTGCCAGTTCACAGGGCCCTATTACTTACAATGAGCAGTTCTTC.

The rearrangement uses TRBV11-2 and TRBJ2-1; D is perhaps TRBD1 (5 bases). The CDR3 loop spans 17 amino acids. V was clipped by 0 bases and J by 14 bases, with 26 bases between them. Germline-derived CDR1 and CDR2 are SGHAT and FQNNGV. In nucleotides, the CDR3 is TGTGCCAGCAGCTTAGACCTCAGGGCCGCCTTCACGGCCCCAAAGTTCTTC. It translates to CASSLDLRAAFTAPKFF.

This clone was detected a few times. The chain joins TRBV7-3 to TRBJ1-2, with 10 positions matching TRBD1. CDR1 and CDR2 (germline): SGHTA, FQGTGA. The CDR3 sequence is 16 residues long. V was pared by 6 bases and J by 5 bases, with 12 bases of the junction left unmatched. The CDR3 loop reads CASSPKPGQGTYGYTF. In DNA form, the CDR3 reads TGTGCCAGCAGTCCGAAACCGGGACAGGGGACGTATGGCTACACCTTC.

About this clone itself: Other DNA sequences in this sample translate to the same CDR3. V usage is TRBV6-1 and J usage is TRBJ2-3; 14 positions match TRBD2. Trimming removed 4 bases from V and 4 bases from J; junction bases left unmatched: 1. This CDR3 spans 15 amino acids. The germline CDR1 and CDR2 sequences are MNHNS and SASEGT. The CDR3 reads CASSGLAGGPDTQYF. The CDR3 nucleotides are TGTGCCAGCAGTGGACTAGCGGGGGGGCCAGATACGCAGTATTTT.

The V gene is TRBV14, the J gene TRBJ1-1; D possibly corresponds to TRBD1 (6 bases). V shed 0 bases and J shed 8 bases, with 13 bases lying between them. Per the germline V gene, CDR1 is SGHDN and CDR2 is FVKESK. This CDR3 is 14 amino acids long. CDR3 loop: CASSQDWDIAEAFF. The DNA of the CDR3 is TGTGCCAGCAGCCAAGATTGGGACATCGCAGAAGCTTTCTTT.

V is TRBV15 and J is TRBJ1-1, with D uncertain. The CDR3 consists of 13 residues. CDR1 is LNHNV and CDR2 is YYDKDF in the germline V gene (reference sequence). Trimming cost V 3 bases and J 4 bases, with 9 bases left between them. The CDR3 DNA sequence: TGTGCCACCAGCAGCCGCAGGCTCACTGAAGCTTTCTTT. Its translation is CATSSRRLTEAFF.

This chain uses TRBV6-5 with TRBJ1-6, with D hard to call. Germline CDR1 and CDR2: MNHEY and SVGAGI. Between the trimmed V and J ends, which lost 6 bases and 9 bases, there was a span of 15 bases. This CDR3 comprises 14 residues. The CDR3 DNA reads TGTGCCAGCAGCCACCGGGGAGGGATTTCACCCCTCCACTTT. This gives the protein CASSHRGGISPLHF.

The rearrangement joins TRBV10-1 to TRBJ2-7, with D possibly matching TRBD2 (5 bases). The CDR3 has 13 residues. Germline lookup yields CDR1 WNHNN and CDR2 SYGVQD (reference sequence). Trimming pared 4 bases from V and 4 bases from J, leaving 11 bases between. CDR3 region: CASSGGPLYEQYF. Here the CDR3 DNA reads TGCGCCAGCAGTGGAGGGCCCTTGTACGAGCAGTACTTC.

The chain is built from TRBV19 and TRBJ2-6; a possible D gene is TRBD1 (6 bases). Germline CDR1 reads LNHDA; CDR2 reads SQIVND (reference sequence). The CDR3 sequence is 16 residues long. V lost 3 bases and J lost 4, with 13 bases in between. The CDR3 DNA sequence: TGTGCCAGTAGTATTCATTACAGGGCGGGGGCCAACGTCCTGACTTTC. Translation: CASSIHYRAGANVLTF.

This clone came up once. This rearrangement joins TRBV6-5 to TRBJ2-3; no firm D call. Germline CDR1 reads MNHEY; CDR2 reads SVGAGI. V was cut by 2 bases and J by 7 bases, with 16 bases left in between. The CDR3 is made up of 15 amino acids. CDR3 region: CASSYQSKASHTQYF. DNA for the CDR3: TGTGCCAGCAGTTACCAGAGTAAAGCGTCGCATACGCAGTATTTT.

The gene calls are TRBV19 and TRBJ1-5, with 11 bases fitting TRBD1. Germline lookup yields CDR1 LNHDA and CDR2 SQIVND (reference sequence). The CDR3 covers 17 residues. J gave up 2 bases and V 5 bases, and 8 bases lay outside the gene matches. CDR3 nucleotide sequence: TGTGCCAGTAGTCTTTGGACAGGGGGCTGGGGCAATCAGCCCCAGCATTTT. This translates into CASSLWTGGWGNQPQHF.

V usage is TRBV9 and J usage is TRBJ2-3; no reliable D call. V was cut by 3 bases and J by 1 base, with 12 bases left in between. In germline, CDR1 is SGDLS, CDR2 YYNGEE. This CDR3 contains 15 residues. Here the CDR3 reads CASSAFPSGTDTQYF. As DNA, the CDR3 is TGTGCCAGCAGCGCTTTCCCTTCTGGCACAGATACGCAGTATTTT.

This sequence joins TRBV2 and TRBJ1-3; no clear D. Germline lookup yields CDR1 SNHLY and CDR2 FYNNEI. V was shortened by 7 bases and J by 5 bases, with 12 bases between the two germline ends. The CDR3 consists of 13 residues. The CDR3 is CASIILERNTIYF. The CDR3 DNA reads as TGTGCCAGCATTATCCTTGAGAGAAACACCATATATTTT.

V is TRBV2 and J is TRBJ1-2; D ambiguous. Trimming stripped 4 bases from V and 1 base from J, with 7 bases between. CDR1 is SNHLY, CDR2 FYNNEI, per germline. CDR3 length equals 13 residues. The CDR3 reads CASSVGSNYGYTF. The CDR3 DNA follows: TGTGCCAGCAGTGTTGGCAGTAACTATGGCTACACCTTC.